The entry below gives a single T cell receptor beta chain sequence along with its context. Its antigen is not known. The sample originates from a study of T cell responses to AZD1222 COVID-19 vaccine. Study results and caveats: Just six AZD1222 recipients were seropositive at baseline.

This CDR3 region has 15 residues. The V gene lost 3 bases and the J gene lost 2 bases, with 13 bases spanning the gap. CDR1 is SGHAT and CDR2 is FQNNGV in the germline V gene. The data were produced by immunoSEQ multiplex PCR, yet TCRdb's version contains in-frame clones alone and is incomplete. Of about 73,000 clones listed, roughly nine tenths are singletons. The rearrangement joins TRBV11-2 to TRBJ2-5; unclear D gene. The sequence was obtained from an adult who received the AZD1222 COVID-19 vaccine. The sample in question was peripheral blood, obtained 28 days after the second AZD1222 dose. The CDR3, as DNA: TGTGCCAGCAGCTTCCAAGGTCAAGGACAAGAGACCCAGTACTTC. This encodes CASSFQGQGQETQYF. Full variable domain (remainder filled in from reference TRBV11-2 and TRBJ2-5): EAGVAQSPRYKIIEKRQSVAFWCNPISGHATLYWYQQILGQGPKLLIQFQNNGVVDDSQLPKDRFSAERLKGVDSTLKIQPAKLEDSAVYLCASSFQGQGQETQYFGPGTRLLVL.